This T cell receptor beta chain originates from a study of PD-L1 blockade in urothelial cancer. At the level of the study: The median number of T cells present in blood samples was approximately 140,000. Overall study results and limits: Having blood TCR clonality under the median before treatment predicted better survival.

Stated time point: pretreatment peripheral blood. Urothelial carcinoma affected the patients, and it was locally advanced or metastatic. With respect to this clone: Its cognate antigen is unknown.

Measured with immunoSEQ multiplex PCR; TCRdb has only the in-frame clones, and not every one. The sample yields under 70,000 clones, 65% to 90% seen once. V shed 4 bases and J shed 7 bases, with 11 bases lying between them. CDR3 length equals 13 residues. Germline lookup yields CDR1 MNHNS and CDR2 SASEGT. V usage is TRBV6-1 and J usage is TRBJ1-5; no clear D. Sample: PBMCs, taken around atezolizumab (anti-PD-L1) treatment. The origin of this receptor is a man in his 70s with urothelial cancer. The CDR3 DNA reads TGTGCCAGCAGTGTGTGGCCGGGGCAGCCCCAGCATTTT. It specifies CASSVWPGQPQHF.